This T cell receptor beta chain came from a study of blood T cell repertoires in COVID-19. In the study's own analysis: Amplification with reference gene primers provided the estimates of nucleated cell counts. Assay: immunoSEQ multiplex PCR; the TCRdb copy retains only in-frame clones and omits some. That table furnishes V, J and clone size, whereas the DNA furnished D and trimming. The table includes about 220,000 clones, 70% to 85% detected once. Ages ranged from 18 to 89 years, with residence in around 24 US areas. Clinical history as reported by participants underpinned cohort assignment. The germline V gene has CDR1 SGDLS and CDR2 YYNGEE. This CDR3 region has 16 residues. V trimming: 0 bases; J trimming: 2 bases; junction bases outside the gene matches: 6.

The genes are TRBV9 and TRBJ2-7; 9 bases agree with TRBD1. The sample consisted of PBMCs or T cells enriched from blood (not recorded which). The source of this sequence is a middle-aged man who had recovered from COVID-19. The CDR3 DNA sequence: TGTGCCAGCAGCGTAGGGGACAGGGCTCCTCCCTACGAGCAGTACTTC. This encodes CASSVGDRAPPYEQYF. Drawing the rest from reference TRBV9 and TRBJ2-7, the complete variable domain is DSGVTQTPKHLITATGQRVTLRCSPRSGDLSVYWYQQSLDQGLQFLIQYYNGEERAKGNILERFSAQQFPDLHSELNLSSLELGDSALYFCASSVGDRAPPYEQYFGPGTRLTVT.